This T cell receptor (beta chain) appears in the sequencing data of a study of T-cell reconstitution after alpha-beta-depleted transplantation in children. CDR3 length: 14 residues. V lost 1 base and J lost 2, with 8 bases in between. The germline V gene has CDR1 SQVTM and CDR2 ANQGSEA. At least ten counts were recorded for this clonotype. Unique molecular identifiers were incorporated into the prepared TCRbeta library. TCRdb redid the calling of the PCR reads with MiXCR, one entry per CDR3 protein. The sample consists of around 200,000 distinct CDR3 sequences, over 5.5% of them appearing once. Specimen: PBMCs from the stem cell graft donor, collected from the stem cell graft. The V and J genes are TRBV29-1 and TRBJ2-2; weak D call: TRBD1 (5 bases). This receptor was obtained from a human donor who donated a stem cell graft to a child with Wiskott-Aldrich syndrome. CDR3 loop: CSVEGGGNTGELFF. The CDR3 DNA follows: TGCAGCGTTGAAGGGGGCGGCAACACCGGGGAGCTGTTTTTT.